Listed below are T cell receptor beta chains from one sample, sequenced in a study of blood T cells in healthy people across ages. TCRdb used MiXCR to reprocess the 5' RACE reads, holding one entry per CDR3 protein. The table has approximately 600,000 distinct CDR3 sequences, about 54% seen once; the top ten hold 30% to 45%. Material: blood. These receptor sequences come from a man aged 55 to 70 in good health. Both conserved end residues are part of each CDR3.

V gene	CDR3 protein
TRBV29-1	CSVRTEWGTANEKLFF
TRBV5-5	CASSLDQVRNQPQHF
TRBV18	CASSPLAVLSSGANVLTF
TRBV6-5	CASNAQGRLMNTEAFF
TRBV10-3	CAISESAGPDTQYF
TRBV7-2	CASSISGVSYEQYF
TRBV7-2	CASSERLGEQPQHF
TRBV2	CASAQSHIERETQYF
TRBV6-5	CASSKGAGANQPQHF
TRBV7-9	CASSSQSLTLNEQFF
TRBV20-1	CSARDPNGGLRTEAFF
TRBV5-1	CASHHPDRGLGEQFF
TRBV11-2	CASSFLTRQTQYF
TRBV6-1	CASSEAGLSGGYHNEQYF
TRBV18	CASSPSMNTEAFF
TRBV5-1	CASSLGGGSSYEQYF
TRBV20-1	CSAPRIAGYNEQYF